A selection of T cell receptor beta chains follows, all from one sample in a study of patients and donors after allogeneic stem cell transplantation. TCRdb reanalysed the RT-PCR reads using MiXCR and keeps one entry per CDR3 protein. The sample carries 20,000 to 30,000 distinct CDR3 sequences, roughly 7.3% recorded once. The source material was blood, either unsorted or a sorted T cell fraction (not recorded which). The receptors originated from a human donor who was either an allogeneic HSCT recipient or a stem cell or donor lymphocyte infusion donor (not recorded which). It is not recorded whose cells these are; they may come from a transplant donor. Each CDR3 is given with its conserved first and last residue. The D gene is left open where the match is weak. The size field is filled for only some rows; it gives once, few, many or a size class.

CDR3 protein: CASSLLAGVGTQYF
CDR3 DNA: TGTGCCAGCAGTCTACTAGCGGGAGTTGGTACGCAGTATTTT
J gene: TRBJ2-3
D gene: TRBD2
V gene: TRBV28
clone size: many

CDR3 protein: CASSLSTVSLYGYTF
CDR3 DNA: TGTGCCAGCAGCCTCTCGACAGTTTCCCTCTATGGCTACACCTTC
J gene: TRBJ1-2
D gene: .
V gene: TRBV3-1
clone size: .

CDR3 protein: CASRSGLAGTYNEQFF
CDR3 DNA: TGTGCCAGCAGATCGGGACTAGCGGGAACCTACAATGAGCAGTTCTTC
J gene: TRBJ2-1
D gene: TRBD2
V gene: TRBV5-6
clone size: .

CDR3 protein: CASRTGYNSYEQYF
CDR3 DNA: TGTGCCAGCCGTACAGGGTATAACTCCTACGAGCAGTACTTC
J gene: TRBJ2-7
D gene: .
V gene: TRBV2
clone size: many

CDR3 protein: CASSLGSPPFNEQFF
CDR3 DNA: TGTGCCAGCAGTTTAGGGAGCCCCCCTTTCAATGAGCAGTTCTTC
J gene: TRBJ2-1
D gene: .
V gene: TRBV12-3/TRBV12-4
clone size: few

CDR3 protein: CASSLGSGNTIYF
CDR3 DNA: TGTGCCAGCAGCTTGGGATCTGGAAACACCATATATTTT
J gene: TRBJ1-3
D gene: .
V gene: TRBV5-5
clone size: many

CDR3 protein: CASTFSSYNSPLHF
CDR3 DNA: TGTGCCAGCACTTTTAGCTCCTATAATTCACCCCTCCACTTT
J gene: TRBJ1-6
D gene: .
V gene: TRBV27
clone size: many

CDR3 protein: CASSSGSTGETQYF
CDR3 DNA: TGTGCCAGCAGCTCGGGGAGTACGGGAGAGACCCAGTACTTC
J gene: TRBJ2-5
D gene: .
V gene: TRBV7-9
clone size: .

CDR3 protein: CASSPPPLGGTKDEQYF
CDR3 DNA: TGTGCCAGCAGTCCTCCACCCCTGGGAGGGACCAAAGACGAGCAGTACTTC
J gene: TRBJ2-7
D gene: TRBD2
V gene: TRBV28
clone size: .

CDR3 protein: CASSLASGRGEQFF
CDR3 DNA: TGCGCCAGCAGCTTGGCTAGCGGGAGAGGTGAGCAGTTCTTC
J gene: TRBJ2-1
D gene: TRBD2
V gene: TRBV5-1
clone size: many

CDR3 protein: CASSRQQGTNTEAFF
CDR3 DNA: TGTGCCAGCAGTCGTCAACAGGGGACGAACACTGAAGCTTTCTTT
J gene: TRBJ1-1
D gene: TRBD1
V gene: TRBV6-1
clone size: many

CDR3 protein: CASSLGGSAETQYF
CDR3 DNA: TGCGCCAGCAGCCTCGGAGGTAGCGCGGAGACCCAGTACTTC
J gene: TRBJ2-5
D gene: .
V gene: TRBV4-1
clone size: many

CDR3 protein: CASSLTRNEQFF
CDR3 DNA: TGTGCCAGCAGCCTGACTAGGAATGAGCAGTTCTTC
J gene: TRBJ2-1
D gene: .
V gene: TRBV5-6
clone size: many

CDR3 protein: CASRGRDRGFGYTF
CDR3 DNA: TGTGCCAGCAGGGGCCGGGACAGGGGGTTTGGCTACACCTTC
J gene: TRBJ1-2
D gene: TRBD1
V gene: TRBV6-2/TRBV6-3
clone size: few

CDR3 protein: CASTFSALTPEAFF
CDR3 DNA: TGTGCCAGCACTTTTAGCGCTCTGACCCCTGAAGCTTTCTTT
J gene: TRBJ1-1
D gene: .
V gene: TRBV12-3/TRBV12-4
clone size: many

CDR3 protein: CASSVSGSKDEQYF
CDR3 DNA: TGTGCCAGCAGCGTCAGCGGGAGTAAGGACGAGCAGTACTTC
J gene: TRBJ2-7
D gene: TRBD2
V gene: TRBV9
clone size: many

CDR3 protein: CASSQSYGQIQPQHF
CDR3 DNA: TGCGCCAGCAGTCAATCGTATGGCCAGATTCAGCCCCAGCATTTT
J gene: TRBJ1-5
D gene: .
V gene: TRBV23-1
clone size: .

CDR3 protein: CASSEPGPGNTIYF
CDR3 DNA: TGTGCCAGTAGTGAACCGGGACCAGGAAACACCATATATTTT
J gene: TRBJ1-3
D gene: .
V gene: TRBV19
clone size: .

CDR3 protein: CASSLHPSASGRDDNEQFF
CDR3 DNA: TGTGCCAGCAGTTTACACCCCTCGGCTAGCGGGAGGGATGACAATGAGCAGTTCTTC
J gene: TRBJ2-1
D gene: TRBD2
V gene: TRBV12-3/TRBV12-4
clone size: few

CDR3 protein: CASSLFENTEAFF
CDR3 DNA: TGTGCCAGCTCATTGTTCGAGAACACTGAAGCTTTCTTT
J gene: TRBJ1-1
D gene: .
V gene: TRBV18
clone size: few

CDR3 protein: CASSSGGEETQYF
CDR3 DNA: TGCGCCAGCAGCAGTGGAGGGGAGGAGACCCAGTACTTC
J gene: TRBJ2-5
D gene: .
V gene: TRBV5-1
clone size: many

CDR3 protein: CATNLASGTQYF
CDR3 DNA: TGTGCCACCAATCTTGCTAGCGGTACGCAGTATTTT
J gene: TRBJ2-3
D gene: TRBD2
V gene: TRBV7-9
clone size: few

CDR3 protein: CASTQGRQPQHF
CDR3 DNA: TGTGCCAGCACACAGGGGAGGCAGCCCCAGCATTTT
J gene: TRBJ1-5
D gene: TRBD1
V gene: TRBV12-3/TRBV12-4
clone size: many

CDR3 protein: CASSQDAWTNYEQYF
CDR3 DNA: TGTGCCAGCAGCCAAGATGCTTGGACTAACTACGAGCAGTACTTC
J gene: TRBJ2-7
D gene: .
V gene: TRBV4-2
clone size: many

CDR3 protein: CSARAENYGYTF
CDR3 DNA: TGCAGTGCTAGAGCCGAGAATTATGGCTACACCTTC
J gene: TRBJ1-2
D gene: .
V gene: TRBV20-1
clone size: .

CDR3 protein: CASSEAWGRTEAFF
CDR3 DNA: TGTGCCAGCAGTGAAGCGTGGGGGAGGACTGAAGCTTTCTTT
J gene: TRBJ1-1
D gene: .
V gene: TRBV6-1
clone size: .

CDR3 protein: CASSSYRGGNSPLHF
CDR3 DNA: TGTGCCAGCAGCTCCTACAGGGGAGGGAATTCACCCCTCCACTTT
J gene: TRBJ1-6
D gene: TRBD1
V gene: TRBV27
clone size: few

CDR3 protein: CASTIDRTGGNTIYF
CDR3 DNA: TGTGCCAGCACCATAGATCGGACAGGTGGAAACACCATATATTTT
J gene: TRBJ1-3
D gene: TRBD1
V gene: TRBV7-9
clone size: few

CDR3 protein: CASSPGGTNTGELFF
CDR3 DNA: TGTGCCAGCTCACCAGGGGGAACCAACACCGGGGAGCTGTTTTTT
J gene: TRBJ2-2
D gene: .
V gene: TRBV18
clone size: many

CDR3 protein: CASSSAVEAFF
CDR3 DNA: TGTGCCAGCAGCTCAGCAGTAGAAGCTTTCTTT
J gene: TRBJ1-1
D gene: .
V gene: TRBV5-6
clone size: .

CDR3 protein: CASTPYSGANVLTF
CDR3 DNA: TGTGCCAGTACACCGTACTCTGGGGCCAACGTCCTGACTTTC
J gene: TRBJ2-6
D gene: .
V gene: TRBV19
clone size: .

CDR3 protein: CASTPSVGLTTDYGYTF
CDR3 DNA: TGTGCCAGCACCCCGTCGGTGGGTTTAACAACCGATTATGGCTACACCTTC
J gene: TRBJ1-2
D gene: .
V gene: TRBV9
clone size: few

CDR3 protein: CASRTDRGAGEQYF
CDR3 DNA: TGTGCCAGCAGGACCGACAGGGGTGCCGGCGAGCAGTACTTC
J gene: TRBJ2-7
D gene: TRBD1
V gene: TRBV6-1
clone size: few

CDR3 protein: CASSPGAGGRTGELFF
CDR3 DNA: TGTGCCAGCAGCCCGGGAGCGGGAGGGCGGACCGGGGAGCTGTTTTTT
J gene: TRBJ2-2
D gene: TRBD2
V gene: TRBV7-8
clone size: many

CDR3 protein: CASSPGTTDTQYF
CDR3 DNA: TGTGCCAGCAGCCCCGGGACCACAGATACGCAGTATTTT
J gene: TRBJ2-3
D gene: .
V gene: TRBV7-9
clone size: .

CDR3 protein: CASSGGQGLEQYF
CDR3 DNA: TGTGCCAGCAGTGGGGGACAGGGACTCGAGCAGTACTTC
J gene: TRBJ2-7
D gene: TRBD1
V gene: TRBV6-1
clone size: few

CDR3 protein: CATLGGWGLDEQYF
CDR3 DNA: TGTGCCACTCTAGGAGGTTGGGGGTTGGACGAGCAGTACTTC
J gene: TRBJ2-7
D gene: .
V gene: TRBV6-1
clone size: many

CDR3 protein: CAIRGFPGDTEAFF
CDR3 DNA: TGTGCCATCAGGGGCTTCCCTGGGGACACTGAAGCTTTCTTT
J gene: TRBJ1-1
D gene: .
V gene: TRBV10-3
clone size: .

CDR3 protein: CAISPTSGGSETQYF
CDR3 DNA: TGTGCCATCAGTCCAACTAGCGGGGGGTCAGAGACCCAGTACTTC
J gene: TRBJ2-5
D gene: TRBD2
V gene: TRBV10-3
clone size: few

CDR3 protein: CASSSRGYGYTF
CDR3 DNA: TGTGCCAGCAGCTCAAGAGGGTATGGCTACACCTTC
J gene: TRBJ1-2
D gene: .
V gene: TRBV3-1
clone size: many

CDR3 protein: CASSHGQWLSPLHF
CDR3 DNA: TGTGCCAGCAGCCACGGACAGTGGCTTTCACCCCTCCACTTT
J gene: TRBJ1-6
D gene: .
V gene: TRBV5-5
clone size: many

CDR3 protein: CASSLTPKRPLDNEQFF
CDR3 DNA: TGTGCCAGCAGCCTGACCCCTAAGCGGCCCCTCGACAATGAGCAGTTCTTC
J gene: TRBJ2-1
D gene: .
V gene: TRBV14
clone size: few

CDR3 protein: CASSLGGKGGETQYF
CDR3 DNA: TGTGCCAGCAGCCTGGGGGGGAAAGGTGGGGAGACCCAGTACTTC
J gene: TRBJ2-5
D gene: TRBD2
V gene: TRBV7-7
clone size: .

CDR3 protein: CASSLIQGPNTEAFF
CDR3 DNA: TGTGCCAGCAGTTTGATACAGGGACCGAACACTGAAGCTTTCTTT
J gene: TRBJ1-1
D gene: .
V gene: TRBV28
clone size: many

CDR3 protein: CASSLERLETQYF
CDR3 DNA: TGTGCCAGCAGCTTGGAAAGGTTGGAGACCCAGTACTTC
J gene: TRBJ2-5
D gene: .
V gene: TRBV5-6
clone size: .

CDR3 protein: CATSDEVGYTF
CDR3 DNA: TGTGCCACCAGTGATGAGGTGGGCTACACCTTC
J gene: TRBJ1-2
D gene: .
V gene: TRBV24-1
clone size: many

CDR3 protein: CASSPSMGQGCDGYTF
CDR3 DNA: TGTGCCAGCAGCCCCTCTATGGGACAGGGGTGCGATGGCTACACCTTC
J gene: TRBJ1-2
D gene: TRBD1
V gene: TRBV7-6
clone size: .

CDR3 protein: CASSRIRTSGSPSSYNEQFF
CDR3 DNA: TGTGCCAGCAGTCGAATAAGGACTAGCGGGAGCCCTAGCTCCTACAATGAGCAGTTCTTC
J gene: TRBJ2-1
D gene: TRBD2
V gene: TRBV6-2/TRBV6-3
clone size: .

CDR3 protein: CSASGGSLYGYTF
CDR3 DNA: TGCAGTGCCAGCGGGGGCAGCCTATATGGCTACACCTTC
J gene: TRBJ1-2
D gene: .
V gene: TRBV20-1
clone size: many

CDR3 protein: CASSPGLAGLYNEQFF
CDR3 DNA: TGCGCCAGCAGCCCGGGACTAGCGGGGCTATACAATGAGCAGTTCTTC
J gene: TRBJ2-1
D gene: TRBD2
V gene: TRBV5-1
clone size: medium-sized

CDR3 protein: CSVARGWNTEAFF
CDR3 DNA: TGCAGCGTTGCCAGGGGATGGAACACTGAAGCTTTCTTT
J gene: TRBJ1-1
D gene: .
V gene: TRBV29-1
clone size: few

CDR3 protein: CASRKLAGGAHGELFF
CDR3 DNA: TGTGCCAGCAGAAAACTAGCGGGGGGGGCTCACGGGGAGCTGTTTTTT
J gene: TRBJ2-2
D gene: TRBD2
V gene: TRBV2
clone size: many

CDR3 protein: CASSVGQGLVNTEAFF
CDR3 DNA: TGTGCCAGCAGCGTCGGACAGGGCCTAGTGAACACTGAAGCTTTCTTT
J gene: TRBJ1-1
D gene: TRBD1
V gene: TRBV9
clone size: many

CDR3 protein: CASSPQGAMNTEAFF
CDR3 DNA: TGTGCCAGCAGTCCCCAAGGGGCGATGAACACTGAAGCTTTCTTT
J gene: TRBJ1-1
D gene: .
V gene: TRBV2
clone size: many

CDR3 protein: CAISEDGAGRGTQYF
CDR3 DNA: TGTGCCATCAGTGAAGATGGAGCAGGGCGTGGGACCCAGTACTTC
J gene: TRBJ2-5
D gene: .
V gene: TRBV10-3
clone size: many

CDR3 protein: CASSGPRDRGLLSYSNQPQHF
CDR3 DNA: TGTGCCAGCAGCGGACCCCGGGACAGGGGGCTACTATCCTATAGCAATCAGCCCCAGCATTTT
J gene: TRBJ1-5
D gene: .
V gene: TRBV21-1
clone size: few

CDR3 protein: CASSLRTGGAYEQYF
CDR3 DNA: TGTGCCAGCAGCCTACGGACAGGGGGCGCCTACGAGCAGTACTTC
J gene: TRBJ2-7
D gene: TRBD1
V gene: TRBV11-3
clone size: .

CDR3 protein: CASSPGRTGTGRREKLFF
CDR3 DNA: TGTGCCAGCAGCCCGGGCCGGACCGGGACGGGGCGCCGGGAAAAACTGTTTTTT
J gene: TRBJ1-4
D gene: .
V gene: TRBV3-1
clone size: few